Below are 29 T cell receptor beta chains sequenced from a single sample in a study of blood T cell repertoires in COVID-19. TCRdb keeps only in-frame clones here, not all; method: immunoSEQ multiplex PCR. The table has 300,000 to 400,000 clones, about 90% seen once. The sample taken for sequencing was peripheral blood. The receptors stem from a woman in her twenties or thirties with COVID-19, enrolled during active disease.

This clone has a single count. This chain joins TRBV10-1 and TRBJ2-1, with a weak D call TRBD1 (9 bases). Trimming pared 6 bases from V and 7 bases from J, leaving 22 bases between. Germline CDR1 and CDR2: WNHNN and SYGVQD (reference sequence). There are 16 residues in the CDR3. The CDR3 DNA sequence: TGCGCCAGCAGCGGGAGGGGGACAGGGAGTCGGAATGAGCAGTTCTTC. Translation: CASSGRGTGSRNEQFF.

This chain uses TRBV25-1 with TRBJ1-1; D is ambiguous. The CDR3 length is 14 residues. V was pared by 2 bases and J by 1 base, with 8 bases between. Germline V lookup: CDR1 MGHDK, CDR2 SYGVNS. Here the CDR3 reads CASSEAGRNTEAFF. In DNA form, the CDR3 reads TGTGCCAGCAGTGAAGCTGGTAGGAACACTGAAGCTTTCTTT.

In its sample, this clone was seen once. The V call is TRBV29-1, the J call TRBJ2-7, with D perhaps TRBD1 (5 bases). Germline V CDR1 and CDR2: SQVTM, ANQGSEA. The CDR3 length is 12 residues. V shed 7 bases and J shed 3 bases, with 13 bases lying between them. The CDR3 protein is CSGEDNRYEQYF. The CDR3 DNA reads as TGCAGCGGCGAGGACAACCGCTACGAGCAGTACTTC.

The chain recombines TRBV7-2 with TRBJ1-6; the match to TRBD1 covers 7 bases. The germline CDR1 and CDR2 sequences are SGHTA and FQGNSA. The CDR3 runs 16 residues. The ends lost 5 bases at V and 6 bases at J; junction bases unmatched: 10. DNA of the CDR3: TGTGCCAGCAGCCTGTCCGGACAGGTGACTAATTCACCCCTCCACTTT. Translated, it gives CASSLSGQVTNSPLHF.

The chain carries TRBV20-1 and TRBJ2-7; D is ambiguous. This CDR3 has 11 amino acids. CDR1 DFQATT and CDR2 SNEGSKA come from the germline V gene (reference sequence). Trimming removed 3 bases at V and 1 base at J, with 4 bases between. CDR3 in DNA: TGCAGTGCTAGTTATTCCTACGAGCAGTACTTC. Its translation: CSASYSYEQYF.

In regard to this clone: The same CDR3 also results from other DNA sequences found in this sample. This chain links TRBV19 with TRBJ2-3; 8 nucleotides align to TRBD2. This CDR3 spans 15 amino acids. The V and J ends lost 3 bases and 1 base, in that order; junction bases with no gene match: 3. The germline V gene encodes CDR1 LNHDA and CDR2 SQIVND (reference sequence). CDR3 sequence: CASSIGGGRTDTQYF. The CDR3 coding sequence is TGTGCCAGTAGTATCGGGGGGGGACGCACAGATACGCAGTATTTT.

This sequence joins TRBV24-1 and TRBJ2-1; 7 bases agree with TRBD1. There are 16 residues in the CDR3. V was pared by 5 bases and J by 1 base, with 7 bases of the junction left unmatched. The germline gives CDR1 KGHDR, CDR2 SFDVKD. CDR3 bases: TGTGCCACCAGTGGTGACAGGGCTGGTTCCTACAATGAGCAGTTCTTC. Translation: CATSGDRAGSYNEQFF.

V usage is TRBV5-1 and J usage is TRBJ1-3; D not resolved. CDR3 length: 15 residues. The V and J ends lost 0 bases and 9 bases respectively, with 16 bases between them. Looked up from germline, CDR1 is SGHRS and CDR2 is YFSETQ. The CDR3 here is CASSLDIAGGSTIYF. The CDR3 DNA reads TGCGCCAGCAGCTTGGATATAGCGGGTGGGAGCACCATATATTTT.

The rearrangement joins TRBV4-1 to TRBJ2-5; 10 bases map to TRBD2. The CDR3 contains 17 residues. Trimming took 4 bases from V and 5 from J; bases not matched to a gene: 13. Germline values: CDR1 MGHRA, CDR2 YSYEKL. CDR3 protein: CASSLSGTSDGWETQYF. CDR3 DNA: TGCGCCAGCAGCCTATCCGGGACTAGCGATGGATGGGAGACCCAGTACTTC.

V is TRBV5-6 and J is TRBJ2-7; D possibly corresponds to TRBD1 (6 bases). Germline lookup yields CDR1 SGHDT and CDR2 YYEEEE. This CDR3 spans 14 amino acids. Deletions cut 1 base from V and 0 bases from J, with 8 bases between. Written as DNA, the CDR3 is TGTGCCAGCAGCTTGACAGGGACCTCCTACGAGCAGTACTTC. It yields the protein CASSLTGTSYEQYF.

V usage is TRBV10-1 and J usage is TRBJ2-1; the match to TRBD2 covers 14 bases. The CDR3 has 15 amino acids. The V gene's germline CDR1 is WNHNN and CDR2 SYGVQD (reference sequence). With V trimmed by 6 bases and J by 5 bases, 3 bases remained unmatched. CDR3 in DNA: TGCGCCAGCAGCGGGACTAGCGGGAGAGACAATGAGCAGTTCTTC. Encoded protein: CASSGTSGRDNEQFF.

This clone was seen a single time. The chain recombines TRBV12-3 or TRBV12-4 with TRBJ2-7, with D maybe TRBD1 (5 bases). There are 13 residues in the CDR3. V was pared by 2 bases and J by 5 bases, with 10 bases between. For the CDR3, the DNA is TGTGCCAGCAGTTTACCAGGGCTCCACGAGCAGTACTTC. Protein product: CASSLPGLHEQYF.

The gene calls are TRBV5-1 and TRBJ1-5, with TRBD1 identical over 9 bases. CDR3 length: 15 amino acids. V dropped 4 bases and J dropped 1; count of bases not matched to a gene: 3. Germline V CDR1 and CDR2: SGHRS, YFSETQ. The CDR3 DNA is TGCGCCAGCAGCCCGGGGACAGGGAGCAATCAGCCCCAGCATTTT. Amino acids: CASSPGTGSNQPQHF.

The CDR3: CASRLQGAGGYTF. The CDR3 DNA reads TGTGCCAGCAGACTCCAGGGGGCTGGTGGCTACACCTTC. The chain has TRBV6-5 and TRBJ1-2; 8 nucleotides agree with TRBD1. Germline V lookup: CDR1 MNHEY, CDR2 SVGAGI. The J segment lost 7 bases and the V segment lost 6 bases, leaving 7 bases of the junction unmatched. This CDR3 comprises 13 residues.

Only one count was recorded for this clone. The chain uses TRBV6-5 and TRBJ1-2, with 9 positions matching TRBD1. Germline assignment: CDR1 MNHEY and CDR2 SVGAGI. Unmatched junction bases numbered 10, after V lost 6 bases and J lost 5 bases. This CDR3 is 15 amino acids long. In nucleotides, the CDR3 is TGTGCCAGCAGCTCCCGGGACAGGGTGTGGTATGGCTACACCTTC. The encoded protein is CASSSRDRVWYGYTF.

This chain uses TRBV12-5 with TRBJ2-1; 15 bases line up with TRBD2. This CDR3 contains 15 residues. Losses at the gene ends were 5 bases for V and 8 bases for J; bases not matched to a gene: 4. CDR1 LGHNT and CDR2 FRNRAP come from the germline V gene. The CDR3 reads CASGAGLAGGDEQFF. Written as DNA, the CDR3 is TGTGCTAGTGGTGCTGGACTAGCGGGAGGGGATGAGCAGTTCTTC.

The V and J genes are TRBV23-1 and TRBJ1-2; D may be TRBD1 (5 bases). TRBV23-1 falls under the ORF class, with uncertain function. The V and J ends lost 3 bases and 0 bases respectively, with 14 bases between them. The CDR3 is made up of 16 amino acids. Written as DNA, the CDR3 is TGCGCCAGCAGTCACCCACGGGGGAGGGCTAACTATGGCTACACCTTC. Translating gives CASSHPRGRANYGYTF.

CDR3 in amino acids: CASSQALKREANEQFF. The CDR3 DNA reads TGTGCCAGCAGCCAAGCTCTTAAGCGGGAGGCCAATGAGCAGTTCTTC. V gene TRBV3-1 (or the pseudogene TRBV3-2) combines with J gene TRBJ2-1; TRBD2 matches at 9 bases. Trimming at V came to 1 base and at J to 6 bases, leaving 7 bases not matched to a gene. This CDR3 has 16 amino acids. Germline CDR1 and CDR2: LGHDT and YNNKEL (reference sequence).

In its sample, this clone was seen a few times. The V and J genes are TRBV6-5 and TRBJ2-2, with D perhaps TRBD2 (6 bases). This CDR3 spans 15 amino acids. V was clipped by 6 bases and J by 3 bases, with 14 bases between them. Germline V gene lookup returns CDR1 MNHEY and CDR2 SVGAGI. Written as DNA, the CDR3 is TGTGCCAGCAGCCCACTTTGGGGGGACACCGGGGAGCTGTTTTTT. Residues: CASSPLWGDTGELFF.

The genes are TRBV5-1 and TRBJ1-1; TRBD1 aligns across 10 bases. CDR1 is SGHRS and CDR2 is YFSETQ in the germline V gene. J lost 11 bases, V lost 4 bases, and 14 bases had no gene match. The CDR3 has 15 amino acids. CDR3 sequence reads: CASSDDRGRFRMAFF. The CDR3 DNA sequence: TGCGCCAGCAGCGATGACAGGGGGCGATTCCGAATGGCTTTCTTT.

This chain uses TRBV30 with TRBJ1-5, with 7 bases fitting TRBD1. Losses at the gene ends were 3 bases for V and 9 bases for J; bases not matched to a gene: 8. Per the germline V gene, CDR1 is GTSNPN and CDR2 is SVGIG (reference sequence). The CDR3 is made up of 13 amino acids. CDR3 residues: CAWSLGQVGPQHF. Here the CDR3 DNA reads TGTGCCTGGAGCCTCGGACAGGTCGGGCCCCAGCATTTT. The entire variable domain, with the rest obtained from reference TRBV30 and TRBJ1-5, is as follows: SQTIHQWPATLVQPVGSPLSLECTVEGTSNPNLYWYRQAAGRGLQLLFYSVGIGQISSEVPQNLSASRPQDRQFILSSKKLLLSDSGFYLCAWSLGQVGPQHFGDGTRLSIL.

The chain carries TRBV5-1 and TRBJ2-7; 9 bases agree with TRBD2. CDR1 and CDR2 from the germline V gene are SGHRS and YFSETQ. This CDR3 has 15 residues. V lost 4 bases and J lost 1; bases outside the gene matches: 6. The CDR3 protein is CASSAAGGKSYEQYF. In nucleotides, the CDR3 is TGCGCCAGCAGCGCAGCGGGAGGCAAGTCCTACGAGCAGTACTTC.

The chain combines TRBV28 with TRBJ1-1, with no clear D. The germline V and J ends were trimmed by 3 bases and 1 base, with 12 bases remaining between them. Per the germline V gene, CDR1 is MDHEN and CDR2 is SYDVKM. The CDR3 runs 15 residues. CDR3 nucleotides: TGTGCCAGCAGTTTGGAGGGTACGCGGAACACTGAAGCTTTCTTT. Its translation is CASSLEGTRNTEAFF.

The chain employs TRBV2 and TRBJ2-7; 7 bases map to TRBD1. Per the germline V gene, CDR1 is SNHLY and CDR2 is FYNNEI. This CDR3 spans 14 amino acids. The V gene end was trimmed by 5 bases and the J gene end by 4 bases; junction bases not matched to a gene: 8. CDR3 loop: CASSPDRHSYEQYF. The CDR3 nucleotides are TGTGCCAGCAGTCCGGACAGGCACAGTTACGAGCAGTACTTC.

CDR3 DNA sequence: TGCGCCAGCAGCGCCGGACTGGCAGATACGCAGTATTTT. It specifies CASSAGLADTQYF. The rearrangement uses TRBV5-1 and TRBJ2-3, with D tentatively TRBD2 (5 bases). There are 13 residues in the CDR3. The germline V and J ends were trimmed by 4 bases and 4 bases, with 10 bases remaining between them. Germline CDR1 and CDR2: SGHRS and YFSETQ.

The chain uses TRBV12-5 and TRBJ2-3; 16 positions match TRBD2. The junction had 9 bases not matched to a gene; V was cut back by 4 bases and J by 5 bases. This CDR3 has 18 residues. Looked up from germline, CDR1 is LGHNT and CDR2 is FRNRAP. CDR3 DNA: TGTGCTAGTGGTTCCGGGACTAGCGGGAGGGCCAGGGTAGATACGCAGTATTTT. It is translated as CASGSGTSGRARVDTQYF.

A note on this clone: Because the CDR3's place on the DNA is in doubt, the DNA is left out and the CDR3 is given as listed by TCRdb. The chain combines TRBV5-1 with TRBJ1-1. The CDR3 length equals 22 residues, ends included. The germline gives CDR1 SGHRS, CDR2 YFSETQ. The CDR3 loop reads CASSLAGGQTLKLSLDKAEAFF.

V usage is TRBV7-2 and J usage is TRBJ1-2; 7 bases map to TRBD1. V lost 2 bases to trimming and J lost 8 bases; unmatched junction nucleotides: 11. The length of the CDR3 is 15 residues. Germline loops: CDR1 SGHTA, CDR2 FQGNSA. CDR3 coding DNA: TGTGCCAGCAGCTTAATAAAGAGGGGGCGGGGAGGCTACACCTTC. Translating it yields CASSLIKRGRGGYTF.

The chain's CDR3 is CSVELLAPDAWNTGELFF. DNA of the CDR3: TGCAGCGTTGAGCTGCTAGCCCCTGACGCCTGGAACACCGGGGAGCTGTTTTTT. This chain uses TRBV29-1 with TRBJ2-2; D perhaps matches TRBD2 (5 bases). CDR3 length equals 18 residues. CDR1 and CDR2 from the germline V gene are SQVTM and ANQGSEA. V was cut by 3 bases and J by 1 base, with 21 bases left in between.